Below, 30 T cell receptor beta chains from the same sample are listed, as sequenced in a study of blood T cell repertoires in COVID-19. Measured with immunoSEQ multiplex PCR; TCRdb has only the in-frame clones, and not every one. This table holds approximately 85,000 clones, 86% found once. Sequenced material: peripheral blood. These receptors came from a man over 45 with active or convalescent COVID-19.

CDR3 bases: TGTGCCACCAGCAGAGCTAACTTACAGGGCAATCAGCCCCAGCATTTT. Protein: CATSRANLQGNQPQHF. This sequence joins TRBV15 and TRBJ1-5; TRBD1 might be the D (5 bases). There are 16 residues in the CDR3. From germline, CDR1 is LNHNV and CDR2 YYDKDF (reference sequence). Trimming stripped 1 base from V and 2 bases from J, with 12 bases between.

This chain uses TRBV5-4 with TRBJ2-5, with 8 bases that match TRBD2. From germline, CDR1 is SGHNT and CDR2 YYREEE (reference sequence). The CDR3 length is 14 residues. The V segment lost 4 bases and the J segment 5 bases; nucleotides outside the gene matches: 7. In DNA, the CDR3 is TGTGCCAGCAGCCAAGGACTAGCAGGGGAGACCCAGTACTTC. Its protein is CASSQGLAGETQYF.

The chain is built from TRBV10-2 and TRBJ2-7, with 8 bases that match TRBD2. The CDR3 runs to 16 residues. The V gene's germline CDR1 is WSHSY and CDR2 SAAADI. Unmatched junction bases numbered 10, after V lost 3 bases and J lost 3 bases. The CDR3 loop is CASSDQGRAGDYEQYF. CDR3 DNA sequence: TGCGCCAGCAGTGATCAGGGGAGAGCGGGAGACTACGAGCAGTACTTC.

V is TRBV10-1 and J is TRBJ2-6; TRBD1 agrees at 9 bases. Germline V gene sequence: CDR1 WNHNN, CDR2 SYGVQD (reference sequence). CDR3 length equals 18 residues. With 0 bases clipped from V and 0 bases from J, the junction kept 3 bases outside the gene matches. CDR3 loop: CASSESGQGVSGANVLTF. The CDR3, as DNA: TGCGCCAGCAGTGAGTCGGGACAGGGAGTCTCTGGGGCCAACGTCCTGACTTTC.

V is TRBV3-1 (or the pseudogene TRBV3-2) and J is TRBJ2-2; D call uncertain. The CDR3 loop spans 14 amino acids. V was shortened by 5 bases and J by 2 bases, with 9 bases between the two germline ends. The germline gives CDR1 LGHDT, CDR2 YNNKEL (reference sequence). DNA of the CDR3: TGTGCCAGCAGCTCTCCCTATAACACCGGGGAGCTGTTTTTT. Translated: CASSSPYNTGELFF.

The chain links TRBV12-5 to TRBJ2-1; 9 nucleotides agree with TRBD2. From germline, CDR1 is LGHNT and CDR2 FRNRAP. The V segment lost 1 base and the J segment 3 bases; nucleotides outside the gene matches: 13. CDR3 size: 19 residues. As DNA, the CDR3 is TGTGCTAGTGGTTTGGACCCGATGTCGGCTAGCGGGATCTACAATGAGCAGTTCTTC. This codes for CASGLDPMSASGIYNEQFF.

This sequence joins TRBV5-4 and TRBJ2-5; 7 positions agree with TRBD1. The junction had 5 bases not matched to a gene; V was cut back by 4 bases and J by 2 bases. Germline CDR1 and CDR2: SGHNT and YYREEE (reference sequence). The CDR3 runs to 14 residues. CDR3 sequence reads: CASSVPGQQETQYF. For the CDR3, the DNA is TGTGCCAGCAGCGTCCCGGGACAGCAAGAGACCCAGTACTTC. The variable domain in full, completed from reference TRBV5-4 and TRBJ2-5, reads ETGVTQSPTHLIKTRGQQVTLRCSSQSGHNTVSWYQQALGQGPQFIFQYYREEENGRGNFPPRFSGLQFPNYSSELNVNALELDDSALYLCASSVPGQQETQYFGPGTRLLVL.

The chain combines TRBV7-9 with TRBJ2-3; 7 nucleotides match TRBD2. With 5 bases clipped from V and 3 bases from J, the junction kept 14 bases outside the gene matches. This CDR3 is 17 amino acids long. Germline V gene sequence: CDR1 SEHNR, CDR2 FQNEAQ (reference sequence). Here the CDR3 reads CASSPSLAGAMTDTQYF. The CDR3 DNA is TGTGCCAGCAGCCCGTCCCTGGCGGGAGCTATGACAGATACGCAGTATTTT.

The chain joins TRBV6-4 to TRBJ1-4; 7 bases agree with TRBD1. This CDR3 has 13 residues. With V trimmed by 5 bases and J by 6 bases, 3 bases remained unmatched. Germline CDR1 reads MRHNA; CDR2 reads SNTAGT. The CDR3 protein is CASSTGTDEKLFF. In DNA, the CDR3 is TGTGCCAGCAGTACCGGGACAGATGAAAAACTGTTTTTT.

The rearrangement joins TRBV4-2 to TRBJ2-7; tentatively, D is TRBD2 (5 bases). Trimming stripped 2 bases from V and 1 base from J, with 9 bases between. This CDR3 region has 14 residues. CDR1 LGHNA and CDR2 YNFKEQ come from the germline V gene. CDR3 loop: CASSQRESSYEQYF. The CDR3 DNA follows: TGTGCCAGCAGCCAAAGGGAGTCGTCCTACGAGCAGTACTTC.

This chain joins TRBV5-6 and TRBJ2-1; no definite D call. Germline assignment: CDR1 SGHDT and CDR2 YYEEEE. V was trimmed by 3 bases and J by 6 bases, leaving 10 bases between them. The CDR3 length is 13 residues. This CDR3 reads CASSSLNSNEQFF. The CDR3 bases are TGTGCCAGCAGCTCCCTCAACAGCAATGAGCAGTTCTTC. Drawing the rest from reference TRBV5-6 and TRBJ2-1, the complete variable domain is DAGVTQSPTHLIKTRGQQVTLRCSPKSGHDTVSWYQQALGQGPQFIFQYYEEEERQRGNFPDRFSGHQFPNYSSELNVNALLLGDSALYLCASSSLNSNEQFFGPGTRLTVL.

The rearrangement links TRBV6-5 to TRBJ1-6; D possibly corresponds to TRBD1 (5 bases). Germline CDR1 reads MNHEY; CDR2 reads SVGAGI. The CDR3 runs to 14 residues. V was trimmed by 6 bases and J by 5 bases, leaving 11 bases between them. The CDR3 is CASSLREDNSPLHF. CDR3 in DNA: TGTGCCAGCAGCCTCAGGGAAGATAATTCACCCCTCCACTTT.

This chain uses TRBV4-1 with TRBJ2-7, with 11 bases aligning to TRBD2. The junction had 14 bases not matched to a gene; V was cut back by 3 bases and J by 4 bases. There are 18 residues in the CDR3. Germline loops: CDR1 MGHRA, CDR2 YSYEKL. As DNA, the CDR3 is TGCGCCAGCAGCCATCTACTAGCGGGAGCTCTCCCCAATTACGAGCAGTACTTC. Its translation: CASSHLLAGALPNYEQYF.

The genes are TRBV5-6 and TRBJ1-1; the match to TRBD1 covers 7 bases. CDR1 and CDR2 from the germline V gene are SGHDT and YYEEEE. This CDR3 comprises 15 residues. V lost 3 bases and J lost 1; bases outside the gene matches: 6. CDR3 sequence (DNA): TGTGCCAGCAGCTCTTATCAGGGGGAGAACACTGAAGCTTTCTTT. Its translation is CASSSYQGENTEAFF. Based on the CDR3 plus reference TRBV5-6 and TRBJ1-1, the full variable domain is DAGVTQSPTHLIKTRGQQVTLRCSPKSGHDTVSWYQQALGQGPQFIFQYYEEEERQRGNFPDRFSGHQFPNYSSELNVNALLLGDSALYLCASSSYQGENTEAFFGQGTRLTVV.

This rearrangement joins TRBV29-1 to TRBJ2-5; 12 bases line up with TRBD2. The V segment lost 6 bases and the J segment 5 bases; nucleotides outside the gene matches: 4. This CDR3 comprises 13 residues. Germline CDR1 is SQVTM and CDR2 is ANQGSEA. This chain's CDR3 is CSVRLAGVETQYF. CDR3 DNA sequence: TGCAGCGTGAGACTAGCGGGAGTTGAGACCCAGTACTTC.

This chain connects TRBV11-2 to TRBJ2-3, with TRBD1 as a possible D gene (6 bases). Germline assignment: CDR1 SGHAT and CDR2 FQNNGV. There are 15 residues in the CDR3. Trimming left V 4 bases short and J 0 bases short, with 11 bases between. The CDR3: CASSSPTGSTDTQYF. CDR3 sequence (DNA): TGTGCCAGCAGCTCACCGACAGGTAGCACAGATACGCAGTATTTT.

Only one count was recorded for this clone. The chain recombines TRBV10-1 with TRBJ2-5; 9 bases are shared with TRBD2. The germline V gene encodes CDR1 WNHNN and CDR2 SYGVQD (reference sequence). The CDR3 runs 15 residues. J lost 1 base, V lost 5 bases, and 5 bases had no gene match. The CDR3 coding sequence is TGCGCCAGCAGTTCGCCAGCGGGAGGCCAAGAGACCCAGTACTTC. This translates into CASSSPAGGQETQYF.

The chain combines TRBV6-5 with TRBJ1-2, with 7 nucleotides matching TRBD1. The CDR3 has 13 amino acids. The J segment lost 2 bases and the V segment lost 6 bases, leaving 3 bases of the junction unmatched. Germline loops: CDR1 MNHEY, CDR2 SVGAGI. CDR3 sequence (DNA): TGTGCCAGCAGGCAACAGGGGAACTATGGCTACACCTTC. It specifies CASRQQGNYGYTF.

This clone was seen only a few times. V usage is TRBV4-1 and J usage is TRBJ2-5; D may be TRBD2 (7 bases). Trimming removed 1 base at V and 5 bases at J, with 20 bases between. From germline, CDR1 is MGHRA and CDR2 YSYEKL. The CDR3 extends over 17 amino acids. The DNA of the CDR3 is TGCGCCAGCAGCCAAGTTTTTGTTCGGGGGGCCGGGGAGACCCAGTACTTC. This gives the protein CASSQVFVRGAGETQYF.

This clone came up a few times. The chain combines TRBV7-6 with TRBJ1-1; D might be TRBD1 (5 bases). V gave up 5 bases and J gave up 0 bases, with 13 bases separating them. There are 15 residues in the CDR3. CDR1 SGHVS and CDR2 FNYEAQ come from the germline V gene. The CDR3 bases are TGTGCCAGCAGCCTGGGGGGGTCGATGAACACTGAAGCTTTCTTT. This gives the protein CASSLGGSMNTEAFF. The entire variable domain, with the rest obtained from reference TRBV7-6 and TRBJ1-1, is as follows: GAGVSQSPRYKVTKRGQDVALRCDPISGHVSLYWYRQALGQGPEFLTYFNYEAQQDKSGLPNDRFSAERPEGSISTLTIQRTEQRDSAMYRCASSLGGSMNTEAFFGQGTRLTVV.

V is TRBV5-4 and J is TRBJ2-3, with 12 bases that match TRBD2. Trimming cost V 2 bases and J 5 bases; bases outside gene matches: 9. The CDR3 is 17 amino acids. CDR1 is SGHNT and CDR2 is YYREEE in the germline V gene (reference sequence). The CDR3 DNA follows: TGTGCCAGCAGCTTTATCCTAGCGGGAGGGCCGGGAGATACGCAGTATTTT. Translation: CASSFILAGGPGDTQYF.

The rearrangement links TRBV11-2 to TRBJ2-1, with 11 bases aligning to TRBD2. CDR3 size: 17 residues. Germline V gives CDR1 SGHAT, CDR2 FQNNGV. The V gene end was trimmed by 5 bases and the J gene end by 7 bases; junction bases not matched to a gene: 13. The CDR3 sequence is CASSPKLAGALVNEQFF. CDR3 in DNA: TGTGCCAGCAGCCCAAAACTAGCGGGAGCACTGGTAAATGAGCAGTTCTTC.

The chain joins TRBV6-2 or TRBV6-3 to TRBJ1-5; D might be TRBD1 (5 bases). The V end lost 5 bases, the J end lost 1 base, and 9 bases lay between the germline ends. The germline V gene has CDR1 MNHEY and CDR2 SVGEGT. The CDR3 spans 14 residues. CDR3: CASSTRQSNQPQHF. In DNA, the CDR3 is TGTGCCAGCAGTACACGACAGAGCAATCAGCCCCAGCATTTT.

The chain joins TRBV11-2 to TRBJ2-7; D gene ambiguous. This CDR3 region has 15 residues. Per the germline V gene, CDR1 is SGHAT and CDR2 is FQNNGV. Trimming took 1 base from V and 5 from J, leaving 15 bases between them. CDR3 sequence reads: CASSLVYLPLDEQYF. The CDR3 region has the DNA TGTGCCAGCAGCTTAGTGTATCTCCCCCTCGACGAGCAGTACTTC.

The chain recombines TRBV3-1 (or the pseudogene TRBV3-2) with TRBJ2-7; D call uncertain. V lost 5 bases to trimming and J lost 2 bases, with 4 bases between them. This CDR3 is 11 amino acids long. In germline, CDR1 is LGHDT, CDR2 YNNKEL (reference sequence). CDR3: CASSSTYEQYF. CDR3 bases: TGTGCCAGCAGCTCCACCTACGAGCAGTACTTC.

This chain links TRBV29-1 with TRBJ2-7, with 8 bases matching TRBD1. The CDR3 covers 14 residues. The V gene's germline CDR1 is SQVTM and CDR2 ANQGSEA. V dropped 3 bases and J dropped 3; count of bases not matched to a gene: 7. The CDR3, as DNA: TGCAGCGTTGACGGCAGGGGGCCTCACTACGAGCAGTACTTC. It codes for CSVDGRGPHYEQYF.

The CDR3 here is CASSLVTRQGIYEQYF. CDR3 DNA sequence: TGTGCCAGCAGCTTAGTAACACGGCAGGGAATCTACGAGCAGTACTTC. This rearrangement joins TRBV7-9 to TRBJ2-7, with a weak D call TRBD1 (5 bases). CDR3 length: 16 residues. V was clipped by 1 base and J by 3 bases, with 16 bases between them. Germline-derived CDR1 and CDR2 are SEHNR and FQNEAQ (reference sequence).

As DNA, the CDR3 is TGTGCCAGTAACCCAAACCCGGGACAGGGAGGCTACACCTTC. Its translation is CASNPNPGQGGYTF. The chain uses TRBV19 and TRBJ1-2, with 9 bases identical to TRBD1. The germline V gene encodes CDR1 LNHDA and CDR2 SQIVND (reference sequence). The CDR3 is made up of 14 amino acids. J lost 8 bases, V lost 7 bases, and 11 bases had no gene match. Using reference TRBV19 and TRBJ1-2 for the parts outside the CDR3, the full variable domain is DGGITQSPKYLFRKEGQNVTLSCEQNLNHDAMYWYRQDPGQGLRLIYYSQIVNDFQKGDIAEGYSVSREKKESFPLTVTSAQKNPTAFYLCASNPNPGQGGYTFGSGTRLTVV.

This clone was picked up a small number of times. The chain joins TRBV6-2 or TRBV6-3 to TRBJ1-5; possibly TRBD1 for D (5 bases). CDR3 length: 15 residues. V dropped 0 bases and J dropped 6 bases, with 12 bases sitting between them. Germline values: CDR1 MNHEY, CDR2 SVGEGT. In nucleotides, the CDR3 is TGTGCCAGCAGTTACTCGGGCCAGGGAACTCAGCCCCAGCATTTT. Translating it yields CASSYSGQGTQPQHF.

The chain employs TRBV6-5 and TRBJ1-5; TRBD1 agrees at 7 bases. CDR1 is MNHEY, CDR2 SVGAGI, per germline. The CDR3 sequence is 14 residues long. V lost 8 bases and J lost 2; bases outside the gene matches: 6. The CDR3 sequence: CASGTGVGNQPQHF. Here the CDR3 DNA reads TGTGCCAGCGGCACAGGGGTTGGCAATCAGCCCCAGCATTTT.